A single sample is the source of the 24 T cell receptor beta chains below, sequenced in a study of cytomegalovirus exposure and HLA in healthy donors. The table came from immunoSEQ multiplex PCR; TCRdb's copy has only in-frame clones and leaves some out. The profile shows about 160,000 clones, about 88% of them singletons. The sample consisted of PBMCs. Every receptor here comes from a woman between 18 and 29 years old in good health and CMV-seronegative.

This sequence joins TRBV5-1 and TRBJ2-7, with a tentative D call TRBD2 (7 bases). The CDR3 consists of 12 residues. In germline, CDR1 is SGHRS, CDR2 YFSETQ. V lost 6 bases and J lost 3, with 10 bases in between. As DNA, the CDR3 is TGCGCCAGCAAGGGGGGGGACTACGAGCAGTACTTC. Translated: CASKGGDYEQYF.

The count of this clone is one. CDR3 loop: CASSPQGGYGYTF. CDR3 coding DNA: TGTGCCAGCAGTCCACAGGGGGGCTATGGCTACACCTTC. The chain recombines TRBV27 with TRBJ1-2; 8 nucleotides align to TRBD1. The CDR3 sequence is 13 residues long. The V gene's germline CDR1 is MNHEY and CDR2 SMNVEV (reference sequence). V lost 5 bases and J lost 4; bases outside the gene matches: 3.

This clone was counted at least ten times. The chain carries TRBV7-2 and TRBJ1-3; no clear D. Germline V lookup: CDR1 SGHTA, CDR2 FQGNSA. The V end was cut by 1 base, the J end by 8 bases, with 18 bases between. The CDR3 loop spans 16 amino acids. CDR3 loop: CASSLDSRGWVDTIYF. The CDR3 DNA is TGTGCCAGCAGCTTAGATTCCCGGGGTTGGGTGGACACCATATATTTT.

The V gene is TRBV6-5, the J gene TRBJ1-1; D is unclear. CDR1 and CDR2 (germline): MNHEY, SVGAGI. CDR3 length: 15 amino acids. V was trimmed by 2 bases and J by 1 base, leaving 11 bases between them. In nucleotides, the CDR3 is TGTGCCAGCAGTTACGGTGTCGACTGGAACACTGAAGCTTTCTTT. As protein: CASSYGVDWNTEAFF.

The CDR3 region has the DNA TGTGCCAGCAGTGAATGGGCCGCGGCGGGCTATGGCTACACCTTC. It codes for CASSEWAAAGYGYTF. This chain connects TRBV25-1 to TRBJ1-2; no clear D gene. Germline V gene data show CDR1 as MGHDK and CDR2 as SYGVNS. The CDR3 extends over 15 amino acids. Trimming shortened V by 1 base and J by 4 bases, and 13 bases separated the two germline ends.

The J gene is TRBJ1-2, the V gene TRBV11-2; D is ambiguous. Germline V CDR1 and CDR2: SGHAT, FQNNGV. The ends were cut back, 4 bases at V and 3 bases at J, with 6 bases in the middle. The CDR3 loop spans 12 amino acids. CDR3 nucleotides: TGTGCCAGCAGCTCTTATTACTATGGCTACACCTTC. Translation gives CASSSYYYGYTF.

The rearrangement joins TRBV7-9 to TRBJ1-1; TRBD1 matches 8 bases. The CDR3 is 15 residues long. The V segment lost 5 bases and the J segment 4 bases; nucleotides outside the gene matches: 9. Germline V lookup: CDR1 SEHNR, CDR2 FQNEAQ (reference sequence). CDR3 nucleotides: TGTGCCAGCAGCCGGGGCCAGGGGGCGCCCACTGAAGCTTTCTTT. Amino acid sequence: CASSRGQGAPTEAFF.

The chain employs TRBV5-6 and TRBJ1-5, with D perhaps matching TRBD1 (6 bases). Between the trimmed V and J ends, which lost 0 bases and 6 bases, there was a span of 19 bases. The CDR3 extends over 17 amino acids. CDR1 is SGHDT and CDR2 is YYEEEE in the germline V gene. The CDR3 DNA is TGTGCCAGCAGCTTGGCCGGGGGGCGCAGGAACGGTCAGCCCCAGCATTTT. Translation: CASSLAGGRRNGQPQHF.

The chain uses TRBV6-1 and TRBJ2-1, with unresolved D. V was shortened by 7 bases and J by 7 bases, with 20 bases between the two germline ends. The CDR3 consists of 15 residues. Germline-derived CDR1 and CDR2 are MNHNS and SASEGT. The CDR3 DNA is TGTGCCAGCACGAAGGATGGCCGGAGTAGGAATGAGCAGTTCTTC. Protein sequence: CASTKDGRSRNEQFF.

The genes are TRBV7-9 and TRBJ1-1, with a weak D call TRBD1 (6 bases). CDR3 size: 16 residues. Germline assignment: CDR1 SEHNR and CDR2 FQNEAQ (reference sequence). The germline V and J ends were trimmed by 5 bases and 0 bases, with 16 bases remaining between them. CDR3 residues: CASSRLKDSLNTEAFF. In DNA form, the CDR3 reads TGTGCCAGCAGCCGCCTCAAGGACAGCCTGAACACTGAAGCTTTCTTT.

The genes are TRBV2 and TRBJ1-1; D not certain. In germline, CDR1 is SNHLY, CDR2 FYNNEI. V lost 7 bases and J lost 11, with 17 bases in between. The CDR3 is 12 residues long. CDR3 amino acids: CASKEPLGGAFF. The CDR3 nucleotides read TGTGCCAGCAAGGAGCCCCTCGGCGGGGCTTTCTTT.

The CDR3 loop is CASSMTGRETQYF. The CDR3 region has the DNA TGTGCCAGTAGTATGACAGGGCGGGAGACCCAGTACTTC. The chain links TRBV19 to TRBJ2-5, with 7 bases lining up with TRBD1. Germline assignment: CDR1 LNHDA and CDR2 SQIVND (reference sequence). CDR3 length equals 13 residues. Losses at the gene ends were 3 bases for V and 5 bases for J; bases not matched to a gene: 3.

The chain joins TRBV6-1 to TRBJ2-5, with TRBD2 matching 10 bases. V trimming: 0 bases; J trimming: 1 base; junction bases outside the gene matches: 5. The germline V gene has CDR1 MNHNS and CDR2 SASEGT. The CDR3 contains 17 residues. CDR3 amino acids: CASSEAWASGGQETQYF. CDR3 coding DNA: TGTGCCAGCAGTGAAGCGTGGGCTAGCGGGGGCCAAGAGACCCAGTACTTC.

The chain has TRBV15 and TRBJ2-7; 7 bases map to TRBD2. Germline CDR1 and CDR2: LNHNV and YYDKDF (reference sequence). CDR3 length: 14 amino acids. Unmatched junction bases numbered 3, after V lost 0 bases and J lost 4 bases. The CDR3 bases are TGTGCCACCAGCAGAGAAGCGGGGACGTACGAGCAGTACTTC. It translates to CATSREAGTYEQYF.

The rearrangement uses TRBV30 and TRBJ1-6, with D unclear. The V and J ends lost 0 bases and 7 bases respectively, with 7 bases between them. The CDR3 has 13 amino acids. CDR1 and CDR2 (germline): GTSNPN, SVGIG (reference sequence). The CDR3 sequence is CAWSVSFNSPLHF. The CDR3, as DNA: TGTGCCTGGAGTGTTAGTTTCAATTCACCCCTCCACTTT.

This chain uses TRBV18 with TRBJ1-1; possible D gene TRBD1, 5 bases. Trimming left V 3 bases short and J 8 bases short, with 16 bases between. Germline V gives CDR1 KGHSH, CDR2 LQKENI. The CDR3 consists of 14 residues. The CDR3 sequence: CASSPTFRVYEAFF. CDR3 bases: TGTGCCAGCTCACCGACGTTCAGGGTGTACGAAGCTTTCTTT.

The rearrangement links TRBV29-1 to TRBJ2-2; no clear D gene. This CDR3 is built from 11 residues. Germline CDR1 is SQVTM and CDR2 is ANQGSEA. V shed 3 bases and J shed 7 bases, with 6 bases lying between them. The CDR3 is CSVEFYGELFF. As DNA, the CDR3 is TGCAGCGTTGAGTTTTACGGGGAGCTGTTTTTT.

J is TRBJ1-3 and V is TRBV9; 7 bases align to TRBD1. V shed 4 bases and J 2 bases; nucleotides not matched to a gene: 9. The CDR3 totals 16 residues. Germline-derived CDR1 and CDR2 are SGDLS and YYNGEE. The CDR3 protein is CASSPRGGATGNTIYF. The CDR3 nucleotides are TGTGCCAGCAGCCCCCGAGGGGGCGCTACTGGAAACACCATATATTTT.

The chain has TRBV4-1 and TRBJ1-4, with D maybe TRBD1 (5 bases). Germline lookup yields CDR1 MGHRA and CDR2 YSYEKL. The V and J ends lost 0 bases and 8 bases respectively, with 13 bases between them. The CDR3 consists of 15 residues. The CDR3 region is CASSQDRGLMEKLFF. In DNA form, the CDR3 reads TGCGCCAGCAGCCAAGATCGGGGACTTATGGAAAAACTGTTTTTT.

The CDR3: CASSLSLDTAGNTIYF. The CDR3 bases are TGCGCCAGCAGCCTTTCTCTCGACACTGCTGGAAACACCATATATTTT. This sequence joins TRBV4-3 and TRBJ1-3; D gene ambiguous. This CDR3 has 16 residues. V was clipped by 4 bases and J by 2 bases, with 15 bases between them. Germline V gene sequence: CDR1 LGHNA, CDR2 YSLEER.

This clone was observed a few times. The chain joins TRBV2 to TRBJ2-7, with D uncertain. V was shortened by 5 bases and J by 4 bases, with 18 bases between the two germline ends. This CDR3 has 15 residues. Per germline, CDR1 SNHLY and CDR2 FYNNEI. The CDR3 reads CASSLTPGIPYEQYF. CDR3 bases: TGTGCCAGCAGTCTCACTCCGGGTATTCCTTACGAGCAGTACTTC.

This chain's CDR3 is CATSRDVGSSKNIQYF. The CDR3 region has the DNA TGTGCCACCAGCAGAGATGTCGGGAGCTCCAAAAACATTCAGTACTTC. This chain connects TRBV15 to TRBJ2-4, with D perhaps matching TRBD2 (6 bases). CDR1 and CDR2 from the germline V gene are LNHNV and YYDKDF (reference sequence). Trimming took off 0 bases at V and 2 bases at J, with 11 bases between the two ends. The CDR3 spans 16 residues.

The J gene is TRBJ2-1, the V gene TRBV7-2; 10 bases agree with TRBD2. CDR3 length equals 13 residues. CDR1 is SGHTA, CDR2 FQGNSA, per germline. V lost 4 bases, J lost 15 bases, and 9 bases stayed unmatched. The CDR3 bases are TGTGCCAGCAGCTCCAAGCGGGAGGGCCTCCCGTTCTTC. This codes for CASSSKREGLPFF.

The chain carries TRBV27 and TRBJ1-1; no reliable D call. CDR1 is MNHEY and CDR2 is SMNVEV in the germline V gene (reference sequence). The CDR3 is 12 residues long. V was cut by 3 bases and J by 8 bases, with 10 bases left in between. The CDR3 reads CASSLNSREAFF. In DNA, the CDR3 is TGTGCCAGCAGTTTGAATAGCAGAGAAGCTTTCTTT.